The clone carrying this TCR beta chain was counted once. Methods used by the authors: Amplification of reference gene primers was used by the study to estimate nucleated cell counts. The method was immunoSEQ multiplex PCR; TCRdb's version includes in-frame clones alone and lacks a portion of them. V, J and clone size are taken as reported in that table, and D and trimming were inferred from the DNA itself. The sample carries around 180,000 clones, about four fifths recorded once. Germline values: CDR1 SGHRS, CDR2 YFSETQ. The CDR3 covers 13 residues. Trimming cost V 2 bases and J 6 bases; bases outside gene matches: 4. These data are taken from a study of blood T cell repertoires in COVID-19. The wider study: Specimens from acute and convalescent COVID-19 originated in the United States, Italy and Spain.

Grouping used clinical history reported by participants in a survey and questionnaire. Symptom resolution, clearance, or two negative PCRs marked the recovered donors of Cohort 3. The sample consisted of PBMCs or T cells enriched from blood (not recorded which). This chain connects TRBV5-1 to TRBJ1-1; 7 positions agree with TRBD1. The clonotype originates from a man in his fifties or sixties who had recovered from COVID-19. Here the CDR3 DNA reads TGCGCCAGCAGCTTCGGGGACAGAGCTGAAGCTTTCTTT. It encodes CASSFGDRAEAFF.